The next 21 T cell receptor beta chains were all read from a single sample in a study of T-cell reconstitution after alpha-beta-depleted transplantation in children. Unique molecular identifiers were used in preparing the TCRbeta library. TCRdb recomputed calls from the PCR reads with MiXCR, one row per CDR3 protein. The sample has about 980,000 distinct CDR3 sequences; 25% to 35% are singletons. The sample consisted of PBMCs, mostly from graft donor cells, taken 360 days after TCRalphabeta/CD19-depleted stem cell transplant. Every receptor here comes from a boy less than two years old who had a stem cell transplant for SCID, so the T cells may come from the graft donor.

The chain is built from TRBV3-1 and TRBJ2-7; 11 bases agree with TRBD2. The germline V gene has CDR1 LGHDT and CDR2 YNNKEL (reference sequence). Trimming at V came to 4 bases and at J to 0 bases, leaving 2 bases not matched to a gene. This CDR3 has 15 residues. CDR3 in DNA: TGTGCCAGCAGCCGGGGACTAGCGGACTCCTACGAGCAGTACTTC. Translating it yields CASSRGLADSYEQYF.

The J gene is TRBJ2-7, the V gene TRBV10-3, with 11 positions matching TRBD2. Germline values: CDR1 ENHRY, CDR2 SYGVKD. The ends lost 10 bases at V and 0 bases at J; junction bases unmatched: 14. The CDR3 has 17 residues. The CDR3 DNA sequence: TGTGCCACTTCCCGGCCTAGCGGGGGGCCGGACTCCTACGAGCAGTACTTC. Protein product: CATSRPSGGPDSYEQYF.

This clonotype was observed a handful of times. The J gene is TRBJ2-3, the V gene TRBV7-8; 11 bases are shared with TRBD2. Unmatched junction bases numbered 9, after V lost 6 bases and J lost 1 base. The CDR3 has 17 residues. Germline CDR1 SGHVS, CDR2 FQNEAQ. The CDR3 DNA reads as TGTGCCAGCAGAGTTCGAACTAGCGGGGGCCGCACAGATACGCAGTATTTT. Protein sequence: CASRVRTSGGRTDTQYF.

The CDR3 region is CASSHGSGGSGANVLTF. Written as DNA, the CDR3 is TGTGCCAGCAGCCATGGCAGCGGGGGATCTGGGGCCAACGTCCTGACTTTC. The rearrangement links TRBV4-2 to TRBJ2-6, with 8 positions matching TRBD2. The V gene's germline CDR1 is LGHNA and CDR2 YNFKEQ. The CDR3 has 17 amino acids. The V segment lost 3 bases and the J segment 1 base; nucleotides outside the gene matches: 5.

This clonotype was seen only a few times. The chain employs TRBV9 and TRBJ2-2; 8 positions match TRBD1. The junction had 6 bases not matched to a gene; V was cut back by 3 bases and J by 2 bases. From germline, CDR1 is SGDLS and CDR2 YYNGEE. The CDR3 extends over 16 amino acids. Here the CDR3 reads CASSAQTGGNTGELFF. As DNA, the CDR3 is TGTGCCAGCAGCGCGCAAACAGGGGGAAACACCGGGGAGCTGTTTTTT.

There are a few counts of this clonotype. The genes are TRBV12-3 or TRBV12-4 and TRBJ2-4, with D possibly TRBD2 on 7 matching bases. Trimming stripped 3 bases from V and 6 bases from J, with 27 bases between. The CDR3 contains 19 residues. CDR3 region: CASSFFGLGGGQRGNIQYF. DNA for the CDR3: TGTGCCAGCAGTTTCTTTGGATTGGGAGGGGGACAACGGGGAAACATTCAGTACTTC.

V is TRBV6-5 and J is TRBJ2-7, with no clear D. Trimming removed 2 bases at V and 2 bases at J, with 16 bases between. Germline V gene lookup returns CDR1 MNHEY and CDR2 SVGAGI. The CDR3 runs 16 residues. The CDR3 DNA follows: TGTGCCAGCAGTTACGCTTGGCTAGGGTCGGCCTACGAGCAGTACTTC. This codes for CASSYAWLGSAYEQYF.

This clonotype was counted only a few times. V and J are TRBV25-1 and TRBJ2-5, with 13 bases fitting TRBD2. Germline lookup yields CDR1 MGHDK and CDR2 SYGVNS. The CDR3 runs 17 residues. With 6 bases clipped from V and 3 bases from J, the junction kept 10 bases outside the gene matches. DNA of the CDR3: TGTGCCAGCAGCGAGACTAGCGGGGGGCCGTTTAAAGAGACCCAGTACTTC. This encodes CASSETSGGPFKETQYF.

The chain links TRBV11-2 to TRBJ2-5, with TRBD1 as a possible D gene (5 bases). Per germline, CDR1 SGHAT and CDR2 FQNNGV. The V gene lost 5 bases and the J gene lost 5 bases, with 15 bases spanning the gap. The CDR3 is made up of 14 amino acids. Written as DNA, the CDR3 is TGTGCCAGCAGCCCAGGGTGGAGTAGCGAGACCCAGTACTTC. Encoded protein: CASSPGWSSETQYF.

The chain uses TRBV11-2 and TRBJ2-7, with D perhaps being TRBD1 or TRBD2 (6 bases each). CDR3 length: 15 amino acids. Per the germline V gene, CDR1 is SGHAT and CDR2 is FQNNGV. V was clipped by 4 bases and J by 3 bases, with 16 bases between them. The CDR3 nucleotides read TGTGCCAGCAGCTCAACCCCGGGGGCGTTCTACGAGCAGTACTTC. Amino acids: CASSSTPGAFYEQYF.

This clonotype was detected a few times. This rearrangement joins TRBV10-3 to TRBJ2-7; D is possibly TRBD2 (7 bases). Between the trimmed V and J ends, which lost 4 bases and 3 bases, there was a span of 13 bases. The CDR3 sequence is 14 residues long. Germline V CDR1 and CDR2: ENHRY, SYGVKD. Here the CDR3 reads CAISGAGANYEQYF. DNA of the CDR3: TGTGCCATCAGTGGTGCGGGGGCGAACTACGAGCAGTACTTC.

The chain recombines TRBV7-2 with TRBJ2-2; 9 nucleotides line up with TRBD2. The CDR3 covers 16 residues. With 2 bases clipped from V and 2 bases from J, the junction kept 3 bases outside the gene matches. Per the germline V gene, CDR1 is SGHTA and CDR2 is FQGNSA. The DNA of the CDR3 is TGTGCCAGCAGCTTACGACTAGCGGTAAACACCGGGGAGCTGTTTTTT. Its protein is CASSLRLAVNTGELFF.

This rearrangement joins TRBV9 to TRBJ2-1, with a weak D call TRBD2 (6 bases). Trimming removed 2 bases at V and 3 bases at J, with 9 bases between. Per germline, CDR1 SGDLS and CDR2 YYNGEE. The CDR3 has 14 amino acids. The CDR3 region has the DNA TGTGCCAGCAGCGTTAGGGACTTCTACAATGAGCAGTTCTTC. It encodes CASSVRDFYNEQFF.

The chain is built from TRBV5-1 and TRBJ2-5, with D unclear. CDR3 length equals 16 residues. The germline V and J ends were trimmed by 0 bases and 1 base, with 13 bases remaining between them. Looked up from germline, CDR1 is SGHRS and CDR2 is YFSETQ. The CDR3 DNA reads TGCGCCAGCAGCTTGGGGCTAGGGCAGATCCAAGAGACCCAGTACTTC. Translation: CASSLGLGQIQETQYF.

This chain connects TRBV4-1 to TRBJ2-7; D gene ambiguous. The CDR3 is 15 amino acids. Germline CDR1 reads MGHRA; CDR2 reads YSYEKL. Trimming removed 1 base at V and 2 bases at J, with 12 bases between. The CDR3 coding sequence is TGCGCCAGCAGCCAAGTTAAGCATCGGCCCTACGAGCAGTACTTC. Translating gives CASSQVKHRPYEQYF.

J is TRBJ2-3 and V is TRBV4-3; 8 bases line up with TRBD2. The V gene's germline CDR1 is LGHNA and CDR2 YSLEER. The CDR3 loop spans 18 amino acids. The trim removed 3 bases at V and 6 bases at J, leaving 17 bases unmatched. The CDR3 spells CASSHALGSGGDRDTQYF. As DNA, the CDR3 is TGCGCCAGCAGCCATGCGCTCGGGAGCGGGGGAGATAGGGATACGCAGTATTTT.

This clonotype was detected only a few times. The chain links TRBV5-1 to TRBJ2-4; TRBD2 matches 16 bases. V lost 4 bases, J lost 7 bases, and 2 bases stayed unmatched. The CDR3 runs to 15 residues. Germline V CDR1 and CDR2: SGHRS, YFSETQ. The CDR3 loop is CASSLGLAGGNIQYF. The CDR3 coding sequence is TGCGCCAGCAGCCTGGGACTAGCGGGAGGGAACATTCAGTACTTC.

The chain recombines TRBV5-1 with TRBJ2-3, with 8 positions matching TRBD1. Germline loops: CDR1 SGHRS, CDR2 YFSETQ. The CDR3 spans 16 residues. The V gene end was trimmed by 0 bases and the J gene end by 7 bases; junction bases not matched to a gene: 10. This CDR3 reads CASSLAGDRPLNTQYF. The CDR3 bases are TGCGCCAGCAGCTTGGCCGGGGACAGGCCGTTGAATACGCAGTATTTT.

This clonotype turned up a few times. This CDR3 reads CASYRNTEAFF. CDR3 sequence (DNA): TGTGCCAGCTACAGAAACACTGAAGCTTTCTTT. The J gene is TRBJ1-1, the V gene TRBV25-1, with no clear D. The germline V and J ends were trimmed by 8 bases and 2 bases, with 6 bases remaining between them. CDR3 length: 11 residues. Germline V gene lookup returns CDR1 MGHDK and CDR2 SYGVNS.

This clonotype was found a few times. This chain links TRBV3-1 with TRBJ2-3; 8 bases map to TRBD2. Germline CDR1 and CDR2: LGHDT and YNNKEL (reference sequence). Trimming removed 2 bases from V and 0 bases from J; junction bases left unmatched: 13. There are 19 residues in the CDR3. CDR3 bases: TGTGCCAGCAGCCAATCGGGCGGCGGGGGGTCCCCAAGCACAGATACGCAGTATTTT. This translates into CASSQSGGGGSPSTDTQYF.

V and J are TRBV12-3 or TRBV12-4 and TRBJ1-2; TRBD1 agrees at 9 bases. V shed 6 bases, J shed 7 bases, and the junction held 12 bases outside the gene matches. The length of the CDR3 is 15 residues. The CDR3, as DNA: TGTGCCAGCAGCTACCTTAGCGGGACAGGGCTTGGCTACACCTTC. Translated, it gives CASSYLSGTGLGYTF.